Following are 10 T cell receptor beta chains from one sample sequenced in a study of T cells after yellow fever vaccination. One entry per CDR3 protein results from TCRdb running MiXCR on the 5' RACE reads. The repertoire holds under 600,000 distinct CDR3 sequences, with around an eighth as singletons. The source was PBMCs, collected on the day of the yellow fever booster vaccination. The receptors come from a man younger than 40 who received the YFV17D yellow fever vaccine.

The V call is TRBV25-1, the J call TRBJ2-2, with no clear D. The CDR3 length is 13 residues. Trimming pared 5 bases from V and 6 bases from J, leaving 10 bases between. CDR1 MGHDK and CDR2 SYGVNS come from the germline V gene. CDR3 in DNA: TGTGCCAGCAGTTCCACCACCCCCGGGGAGCTGTTTTTT. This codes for CASSSTTPGELFF.

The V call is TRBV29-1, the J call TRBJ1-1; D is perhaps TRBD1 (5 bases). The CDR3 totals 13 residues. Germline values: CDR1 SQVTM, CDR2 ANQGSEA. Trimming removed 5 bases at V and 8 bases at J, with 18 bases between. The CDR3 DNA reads TGCAGCGTTCCAAAAAATGCAGGGTTGGAAGCTTTCTTT. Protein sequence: CSVPKNAGLEAFF.

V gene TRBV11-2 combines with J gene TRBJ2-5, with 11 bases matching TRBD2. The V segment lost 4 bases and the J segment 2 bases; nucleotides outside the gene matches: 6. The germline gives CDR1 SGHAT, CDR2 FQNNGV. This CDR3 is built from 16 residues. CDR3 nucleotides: TGTGCCAGCAGCTCTACGGGACTAGCGGTACAAGAGACCCAGTACTTC. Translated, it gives CASSSTGLAVQETQYF. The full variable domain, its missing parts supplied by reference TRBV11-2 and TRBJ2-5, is EAGVAQSPRYKIIEKRQSVAFWCNPISGHATLYWYQQILGQGPKLLIQFQNNGVVDDSQLPKDRFSAERLKGVDSTLKIQPAKLEDSAVYLCASSSTGLAVQETQYFGPGTRLLVL.

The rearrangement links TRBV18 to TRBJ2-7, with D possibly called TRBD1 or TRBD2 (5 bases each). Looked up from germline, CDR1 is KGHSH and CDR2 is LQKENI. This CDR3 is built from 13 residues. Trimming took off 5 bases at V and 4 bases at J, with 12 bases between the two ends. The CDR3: CASSASREYEQYF. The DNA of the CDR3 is TGTGCCAGCTCAGCCAGCAGGGAGTACGAGCAGTACTTC.

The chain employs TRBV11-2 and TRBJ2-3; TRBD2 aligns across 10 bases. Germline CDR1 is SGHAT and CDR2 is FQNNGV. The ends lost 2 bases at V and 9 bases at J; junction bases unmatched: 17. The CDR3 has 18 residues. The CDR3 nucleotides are TGTGCCAGCAGCTTAAGGAGTGGGTTAGCGGGAGGCCCGGGCACGCAGTATTTT. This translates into CASSLRSGLAGGPGTQYF.

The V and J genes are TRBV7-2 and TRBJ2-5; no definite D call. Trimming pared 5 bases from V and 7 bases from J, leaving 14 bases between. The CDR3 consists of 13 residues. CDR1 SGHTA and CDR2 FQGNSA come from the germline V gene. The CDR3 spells CASSGPGGWTQYF. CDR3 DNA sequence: TGTGCCAGCAGCGGACCGGGTGGGTGGACCCAGTACTTC.

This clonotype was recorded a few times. In DNA, the CDR3 is TGTGCCAGCAGCTTGTCTCGCGGAGACGCCTACGAGCAGTACTTC. Encoded protein: CASSLSRGDAYEQYF. The chain employs TRBV5-4 and TRBJ2-7; no clear D gene. The CDR3 sequence is 15 residues long. Trimming stripped 1 base from V and 2 bases from J, with 13 bases between. The germline gives CDR1 SGHNT, CDR2 YYREEE (reference sequence).

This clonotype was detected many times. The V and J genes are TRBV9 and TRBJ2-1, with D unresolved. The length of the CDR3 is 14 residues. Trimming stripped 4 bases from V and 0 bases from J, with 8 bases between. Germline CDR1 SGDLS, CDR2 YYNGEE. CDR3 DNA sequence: TGTGCCAGCAGCCCCAGAAGCTCCTACAATGAGCAGTTCTTC. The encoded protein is CASSPRSSYNEQFF.

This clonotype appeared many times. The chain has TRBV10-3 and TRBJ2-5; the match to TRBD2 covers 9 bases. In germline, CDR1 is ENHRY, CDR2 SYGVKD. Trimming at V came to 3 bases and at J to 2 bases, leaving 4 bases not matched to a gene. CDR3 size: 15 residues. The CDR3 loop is CAISDLLAGQETQYF. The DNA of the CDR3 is TGTGCCATCAGTGATCTTCTAGCGGGACAAGAGACCCAGTACTTC.

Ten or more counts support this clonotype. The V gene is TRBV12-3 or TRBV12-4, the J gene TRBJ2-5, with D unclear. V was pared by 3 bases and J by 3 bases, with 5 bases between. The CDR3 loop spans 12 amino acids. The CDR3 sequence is CASSFGEETQYF. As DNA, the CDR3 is TGTGCCAGCAGTTTTGGAGAAGAGACCCAGTACTTC.